The T cell receptor beta chain described here comes from a study of shared clonotypes between healthy human individuals. In its sample, this clone was seen once. This same CDR3 is encoded by further DNA sequences in the sample. Clones were sequenced by immunoSEQ multiplex PCR, and TCRdb holds only the in-frame ones, with some missing. The table has about 2.4 million clones, under 95% seen once. This CDR3 is 13 amino acids long. The V and J ends lost 2 bases and 5 bases respectively, with 7 bases between them. The germline V gene encodes CDR1 KGHSH and CDR2 LQKENI. The V gene is TRBV18, the J gene TRBJ1-5; D remains ambiguous. Sequencing input: naive CD4+ T cells from PBMCs. This sample's subset: CD45RA+ positively selected. This receptor was identified in a man between 18 and 29 years old in good health. Some clones in this sample may be carry-over from other donors' samples. CDR3 amino acids: CASSPSMDQPQHF. CDR3 bases: TGTGCCAGCTCACCATCCATGGATCAGCCCCAGCATTTT.